This T cell receptor beta chain emerged from a study of a mutant IDH1 vaccine in newly diagnosed glioma. Study-wide background: Visit timing is recorded as week 35 for V12 and week 47 for V13.

On this clone: The antigen is undetermined.

Time point specified: week 35, safety follow-up. Vaccine doses each comprised 300 ug of mutant IDH1 20-mer peptide, with topical imiquimod. CDR1 LNHDA and CDR2 SQIVND come from the germline V gene (reference sequence). V lost 7 bases, J lost 5 bases, and 20 bases lay in between. CDR3 length: 15 amino acids. TCRdb's table, derived via immunoSEQ multiplex PCR, lists solely in-frame clones and lacks some. The sample contains approximately 50,000 clones, around 89% of which appear only once. This TCR was sampled from a woman aged 40-49 years with glioma. The chain couples TRBV19 to TRBJ2-5; D could derive from TRBD1 or TRBD2 (5 bases each). Sequencing used PBMCs, obtained from a glioma patient whose treatment included an IDH1 peptide vaccine. The CDR3 reads CASTPRGTWGETQYF. The CDR3 DNA reads TGTGCCAGTACTCCCCGGGGAACTTGGGGGGAGACCCAGTACTTC.